This TCR beta chain was retrieved from a study of shared clonotypes between healthy human individuals. Notes on the study in general: Some clonotypes were shared by all four sorted-subset donors, while others were not shared. The non-shared ones had lower generation probabilities than the shared ones. Expectations were that clonotype sharing among donors would be affected by sequencing depth. Limited genetic and exposure-history diversity came from having few donors.

The input for sorted-subset replicate PCRs was approximately 190 ng DNA, tens of thousands of T cell genomes. Generated by immunoSEQ multiplex PCR, the TCRdb table keeps only in-frame clones and is missing some. The sample lists around 2.5 million clones; over 85% were seen once. Regarding this clone: Its antigen is currently unknown.

The receptor was derived from a man between 18 and 29 years old in good health. Some clones in this sample may be carry-over from other donors' samples. The sequenced sample consisted of naive CD4+ T cells from PBMCs. Subset denoted: CD45RA+ positively selected.

The CDR3 bases are TGTGCCAGCAGTAGTACCCCATACTCCGAGCAGTACTTC. Translating gives CASSSTPYSEQYF. The chain employs TRBV7-9 and TRBJ2-7; no clear D gene. The CDR3 has 13 amino acids. Germline V gene sequence: CDR1 SEHNR, CDR2 FQNEAQ (reference sequence). V shed 6 bases and J shed 6 bases, with 15 bases lying between them.